The T cell receptor beta chain under discussion was sequenced for a study of blood T cells in healthy people across ages. Alongside a J-beta primer mix, a sample-barcoded 5' primer served in a second PCR lasting roughly 6 to 12 cycles. TCRdb reprocessed the 5' RACE reads with MiXCR, giving one entry per CDR3 protein. The sample contains more than 900,000 distinct CDR3 sequences, about 29% of which appear only once. In this sample, this clonotype turned up many times. In addition, the sample was reused for a study of T cells of mothers and their children.

The clonotype was recovered from a woman aged 40 to 50 in good health. The material sequenced was blood.

CDR3 in DNA: TGTGCCAGCAGCTTAGCGAAAGTGGCTAGGGGGGAAGAGCAGTACTTC. Translated: CASSLAKVARGEEQYF. The V and J genes are TRBV7-2 and TRBJ2-7; D possibly uses TRBD1 or TRBD2 (6 bases each). Germline CDR1 reads SGHTA; CDR2 reads FQGNSA. The CDR3 is made up of 16 amino acids. The V end lost 0 bases, the J end lost 7 bases, and 19 bases lay between the germline ends. Full variable domain (outside the CDR3, taken from reference TRBV7-2 and TRBJ2-7): GAGVSQSPSNKVTEKGKDVELRCDPISGHTALYWYRQSLGQGLEFLIYFQGNSAPDKSGLPSDRFSAERTGGSVSTLTIQRTQQEDSAVYLCASSLAKVARGEEQYFGPGTRLTVT.